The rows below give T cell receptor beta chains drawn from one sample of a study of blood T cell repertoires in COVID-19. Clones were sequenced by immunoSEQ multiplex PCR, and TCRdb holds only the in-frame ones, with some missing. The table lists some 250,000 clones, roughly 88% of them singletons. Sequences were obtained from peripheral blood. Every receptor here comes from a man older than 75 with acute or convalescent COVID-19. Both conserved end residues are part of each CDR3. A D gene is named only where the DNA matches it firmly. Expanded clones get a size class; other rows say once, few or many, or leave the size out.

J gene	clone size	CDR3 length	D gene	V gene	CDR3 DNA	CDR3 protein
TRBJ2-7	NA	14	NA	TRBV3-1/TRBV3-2	TGTGCCAGCAGCCTTCTGAGCGGTTCCTACGAGCAGTACTTC	CASSLLSGSYEQYF
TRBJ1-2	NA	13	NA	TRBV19	TGTGCCAGTAGTATTTTACAGGGTTATGGCTACACCTTC	CASSILQGYGYTF
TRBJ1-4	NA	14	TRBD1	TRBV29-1	TGCAGCGTCAGGGACAGAACAACTAATGAAAAACTGTTTTTT	CSVRDRTTNEKLFF
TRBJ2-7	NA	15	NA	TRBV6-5	TGTGCCAGCAGTTCTACCCCCGACACCCCCTACGAGCAGTACTTC	CASSSTPDTPYEQYF
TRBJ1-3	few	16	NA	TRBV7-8	TGTGCCAGCAGCTCTGCGACAGGAACCATCGGAAACACCATATATTTT	CASSSATGTIGNTIYF
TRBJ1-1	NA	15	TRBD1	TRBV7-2	TGTGCCAGCAGCATGAGACAGGGGACTTTAACTGAAGCTTTCTTT	CASSMRQGTLTEAFF
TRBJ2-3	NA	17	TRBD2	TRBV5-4	TGTGCCAGCAGCTTGGGCTCGACGGGGGGGTTCGCAGATACGCAGTATTTT	CASSLGSTGGFADTQYF
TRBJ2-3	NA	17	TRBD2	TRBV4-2	TGTGCCAGCAGCCCGGGACTAGCGGGGGCCCACACAGATACGCAGTATTTT	CASSPGLAGAHTDTQYF
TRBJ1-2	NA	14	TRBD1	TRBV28	TGTGCCAGCAGTTTGGGACAGCAGCACTATGGCTACACCTTC	CASSLGQQHYGYTF
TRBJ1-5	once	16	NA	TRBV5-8	TGTGCCAGCAGCCGCTTTACGGGTTTGAGCAATCAGCCCCAGCATTTT	CASSRFTGLSNQPQHF
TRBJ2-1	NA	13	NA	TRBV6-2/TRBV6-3	TGTGCCAGCAGTCTGCACTCGGGACTCCTGCAGTTCTTC	CASSLHSGLLQFF
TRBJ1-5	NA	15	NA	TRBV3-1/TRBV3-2	TGTGCCAGCAGCCCGCGACAGGCCCAAGGGCAGCCCCAGCATTTT	CASSPRQAQGQPQHF
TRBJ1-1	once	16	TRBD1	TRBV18	TGTGCCAGCTCACCTCCAGGGACAGGAATGAACACTGAAGCTTTCTTT	CASSPPGTGMNTEAFF
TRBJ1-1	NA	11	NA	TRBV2	TGTGCCAGCAGTGAGTCTGGCACAGCTTTCTTT	CASSESGTAFF
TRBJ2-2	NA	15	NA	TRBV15	TGTGCCACCAGCAGAGATGCAGGGAGGACCGGGGAGCTGTTTTTT	CATSRDAGRTGELFF
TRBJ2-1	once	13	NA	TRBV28	TGTGCCAGCAGTTGGGGGCAGCCCAATGAGCAGTTCTTC	CASSWGQPNEQFF
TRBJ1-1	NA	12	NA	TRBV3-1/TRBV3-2	TGTGCCAGCAGCCAACCGGGGAGTGGCGCTTTCTTT	CASSQPGSGAFF
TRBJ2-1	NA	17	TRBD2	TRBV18	TGTGCCAGCTCACCACCTCGGGGCGGGGGGGCTCGGAATGAGCAGTTCTTC	CASSPPRGGGARNEQFF
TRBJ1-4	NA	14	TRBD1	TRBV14	TGTGCCAGCAGCCCGACAGGGTGGGATGAAAAACTGTTTTTT	CASSPTGWDEKLFF
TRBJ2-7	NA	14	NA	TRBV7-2	TGTGCCAGCAGCCCCACCAGTGGGCCCTACGAGCAGTACTTC	CASSPTSGPYEQYF
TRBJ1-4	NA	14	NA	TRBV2	TGTGCCAGCGTCTCAGGGATACGGCCCGAAAAACTGTTTTTT	CASVSGIRPEKLFF
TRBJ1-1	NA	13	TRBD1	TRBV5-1	TGCGCCAGCAGAGGGACAGCGAACACTGAAGCTTTCTTT	CASRGTANTEAFF
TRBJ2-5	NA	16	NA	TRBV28	TGTGCCAGCCTCAGTTATGTCGCGGGGCCCCAAGAGACCCAGTACTTC	CASLSYVAGPQETQYF
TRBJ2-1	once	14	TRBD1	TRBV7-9	TGTGCCAGCAGCTCCCGCACGAGGGGGCGTGAGCAGTTCTTC	CASSSRTRGREQFF
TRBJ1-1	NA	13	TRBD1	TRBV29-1	TGCAGCGTTCGCCAGGGGGCTGGGGGTGAAGCTTTCTTT	CSVRQGAGGEAFF
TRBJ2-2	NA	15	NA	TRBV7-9	TGTGCCAGCAGCTTAGGGACATCGAACACCGGGGAGCTGTTTTTT	CASSLGTSNTGELFF
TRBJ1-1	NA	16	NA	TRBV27	TGTGCCAGCAGTACCTCTTTATGGGGGGAGAACACTGAAGCTTTCTTT	CASSTSLWGENTEAFF
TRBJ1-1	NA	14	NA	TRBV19	TGTGCCAGTTTGGGAAGACAGAGGAACACTGAAGCTTTCTTT	CASLGRQRNTEAFF
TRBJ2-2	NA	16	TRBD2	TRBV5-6	TGTGCCAGCAGCCGGTTACTAGCGGGCCGCGACGGGGAGCTGTTTTTT	CASSRLLAGRDGELFF
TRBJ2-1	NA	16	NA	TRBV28	TGTGCCAGCAGGCAAGGGGTCCGGAGCTCCTACAATGAGCAGTTCTTC	CASRQGVRSSYNEQFF
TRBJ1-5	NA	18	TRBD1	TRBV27	TGTGCCAGCAGTTCTATACAGGGGGCGAGTGTCCCAAGGCAGCCCCAGCATTTT	CASSSIQGASVPRQPQHF
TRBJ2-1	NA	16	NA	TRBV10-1	TGCGCCAGCAGTGAAGAGGACATGAGCTCCTACAATGAGCAGTTCTTC	CASSEEDMSSYNEQFF
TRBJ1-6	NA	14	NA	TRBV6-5	TGTGCCAGTAAAGAGGGCGCTCATAATTCACCCCTCCACTTT	CASKEGAHNSPLHF
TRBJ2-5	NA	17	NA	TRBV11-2	TGTGCCAGCAGCTTAGTAGGGGGGGCTTTGATCCCAGAGACCCAGTACTTC	CASSLVGGALIPETQYF
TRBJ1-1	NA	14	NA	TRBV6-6	TGTGCCAGCAGTTCCGGGGAATTGAACACTGAAGCTTTCTTT	CASSSGELNTEAFF
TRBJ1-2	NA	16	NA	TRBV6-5	TGTGCCAGCAGTTACGGGGGGGTCGAAGCTAACTATGGCTACACCTTC	CASSYGGVEANYGYTF
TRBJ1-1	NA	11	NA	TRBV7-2	TGTGCCAGCAGCTTTAGAACTGAAGCTTTCTTT	CASSFRTEAFF
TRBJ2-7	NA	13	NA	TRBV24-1	TGTGCCACCAGTGCGGCAGGGGCATACGAGCAGTACTTC	CATSAAGAYEQYF
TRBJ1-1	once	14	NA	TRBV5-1	TGCGCCAGCAGCTTGGGGCAGGCCGGGGCTGAAGCTTTCTTT	CASSLGQAGAEAFF
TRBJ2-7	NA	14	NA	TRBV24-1	TGTGCCACCAGTGATATCAAAACAGGGTTCGAGCAGTACTTC	CATSDIKTGFEQYF
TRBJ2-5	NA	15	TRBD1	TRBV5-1	TGCGCCAGCAACCAAGACAGGGCCCTCCAAGAGACCCAGTACTTC	CASNQDRALQETQYF
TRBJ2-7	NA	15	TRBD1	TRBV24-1	TGTGCCACCAGTGACGCAGGGGGCGCATCATACGAGCAGTACTTC	CATSDAGGASYEQYF
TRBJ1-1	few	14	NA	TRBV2	TGTGCCAGCAGCCCGGGAGAGGGTACCACTGAAGCTTTCTTT	CASSPGEGTTEAFF
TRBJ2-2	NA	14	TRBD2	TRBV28	TGTGCCAGCAGTTTACTAGCGGGACCCGGGGAGCTGTTTTTT	CASSLLAGPGELFF
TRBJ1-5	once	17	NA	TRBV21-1	TGTGCCAGCAGCAAAGTTCCGGGAGGTTGCCGCAATCAGCCCCAGCATTTT	CASSKVPGGCRNQPQHF